A single sample is the source of the 20 T cell receptor beta chains below, sequenced in a study of T cells in Graves' hyperthyroidism and ophthalmopathy. Regions amplified from RNA transcripts were the TCR beta CDR3 regions. The primer set for the first-round RT-PCR of the TCR CDR3 was HTBI. TCRdb independently ran MiXCR on the multiplex PCR reads; one entry per CDR3 protein. The sample contains around 600,000 distinct CDR3 sequences, roughly 15% of which appear only once. The sample taken for sequencing was blood. These receptors all come from a woman aged 50 to 65 with Graves' ophthalmopathy.

At least ten counts were recorded for this clonotype. The rearrangement links TRBV5-8 to TRBJ2-3, with TRBD1 identical over 7 bases. The J segment lost 2 bases and the V segment lost 4 bases, leaving 10 bases of the junction unmatched. CDR3 length: 16 amino acids. Germline lookup yields CDR1 SGHTS and CDR2 YDEGEE. CDR3 amino acids: CASSGDRAQVTDTQYF. CDR3 in DNA: TGTGCCAGCAGCGGCGACAGGGCGCAGGTCACAGATACGCAGTATTTT.

This clonotype came up many times. The chain is built from TRBV27 and TRBJ2-3, with D perhaps assigned TRBD1 or TRBD2 (8 bases each). This CDR3 is built from 15 residues. Germline assignment: CDR1 MNHEY and CDR2 SMNVEV (reference sequence). V dropped 5 bases and J dropped 4 bases, with 16 bases sitting between them. CDR3 in amino acids: CASSVTGGLADTQYF. CDR3 DNA sequence: TGTGCCAGCAGTGTAACAGGGGGACTAGCAGATACGCAGTATTTT.

V is TRBV6-2 or TRBV6-3 and J is TRBJ2-1, with 11 bases matching TRBD2. The CDR3 loop spans 13 amino acids. The ends lost 6 bases at V and 15 bases at J; junction bases unmatched: 10. CDR1 is MNHEY and CDR2 is SVGEGT in the germline V gene. Written as DNA, the CDR3 is TGTGCCAGCAGCTTGACTAGCGGGATTATCAGGTTCTTC. It is translated as CASSLTSGIIRFF.

This clonotype was counted many times. The J gene is TRBJ1-1, the V gene TRBV5-1; D call uncertain. The V end lost 0 bases, the J end lost 3 bases, and 9 bases lay between the germline ends. CDR3 size: 14 residues. Germline V gives CDR1 SGHRS, CDR2 YFSETQ. Here the CDR3 reads CASSLVRVDTEAFF. In nucleotides, the CDR3 is TGCGCCAGCAGCTTGGTCCGGGTAGACACTGAAGCTTTCTTT.

This clonotype was counted ten times or more. The V gene is TRBV7-3, the J gene TRBJ2-5; D not resolved. In germline, CDR1 is SGHTA, CDR2 FQGTGA. The CDR3 runs to 14 residues. V was trimmed by 2 bases and J by 1 base, leaving 8 bases between them. The CDR3 DNA is TGTGCCAGCAGCTTAGGACCTGCCCAAGAGACCCAGTACTTC. Amino acids: CASSLGPAQETQYF.

This clonotype has a count of ten or more. The chain recombines TRBV5-1 with TRBJ2-7; D not certain. Germline-derived CDR1 and CDR2 are SGHRS and YFSETQ. This CDR3 comprises 13 residues. The V and J ends lost 4 bases and 3 bases respectively, with 11 bases between them. In nucleotides, the CDR3 is TGCGCCAGCAGCATAGACGCTCGCTACGAGCAGTACTTC. Its translation: CASSIDARYEQYF.

The chain is built from TRBV20-1 and TRBJ1-5; D is possibly TRBD1 (5 bases). This CDR3 is 13 amino acids long. The germline V gene encodes CDR1 DFQATT and CDR2 SNEGSKA (reference sequence). The V end lost 6 bases, the J end lost 2 bases, and 11 bases lay between the germline ends. CDR3 protein: CSAIGEGNQPQHF. DNA of the CDR3: TGCAGTGCCATAGGGGAGGGCAATCAGCCCCAGCATTTT.

This clonotype was recorded at least ten times. The chain combines TRBV30 with TRBJ1-1, with a weak D call TRBD1 (6 bases). The V gene's germline CDR1 is GTSNPN and CDR2 SVGIG (reference sequence). V dropped 0 bases and J dropped 1 base, with 12 bases sitting between them. There are 15 residues in the CDR3. DNA of the CDR3: TGTGCCTGGAGTGTACAGGGAGCACGGAACACTGAAGCTTTCTTT. This encodes CAWSVQGARNTEAFF. The full variable domain, in which reference TRBV30 and TRBJ1-1 provide the parts outside the CDR3, is SQTIHQWPATLVQPVGSPLSLECTVEGTSNPNLYWYRQAAGRGLQLLFYSVGIGQISSEVPQNLSASRPQDRQFILSSKKLLLSDSGFYLCAWSVQGARNTEAFFGQGTRLTVV.

This clonotype was seen ten or more times. V and J are TRBV30 and TRBJ1-2, with 7 bases lining up with TRBD1. V gave up 3 bases and J gave up 6 bases; unmatched junction bases: 7. The CDR3 extends over 13 amino acids. CDR1 and CDR2 from the germline V gene are GTSNPN and SVGIG (reference sequence). The CDR3, as DNA: TGTGCCTGGAGGTCGGACAGGCGGGATGGCTACACCTTC. This gives the protein CAWRSDRRDGYTF.

This clonotype was counted ten times or more. The chain couples TRBV30 to TRBJ1-5; a weak D match, TRBD1 (6 bases). The CDR3 has 13 amino acids. Germline lookup yields CDR1 GTSNPN and CDR2 SVGIG (reference sequence). The V end lost 4 bases, the J end lost 4 bases, and 11 bases lay between the germline ends. The CDR3 protein is CAWNSDRNQPQHF. CDR3 coding DNA: TGTGCCTGGAACTCGGACAGAAATCAGCCCCAGCATTTT.

This clonotype was detected ten times or more. The CDR3 region is CASSLAGGPKLNEQFF. CDR3 nucleotide sequence: TGTGCCAGCAGCTTAGCGGGAGGGCCGAAATTAAATGAGCAGTTCTTC. The chain employs TRBV7-6 and TRBJ2-1; 7 bases match TRBD2. Per the germline V gene, CDR1 is SGHVS and CDR2 is FNYEAQ. V shed 0 bases and J 7 bases; nucleotides not matched to a gene: 9. This CDR3 has 16 residues. The whole variable domain, remainder taken from reference TRBV7-6 and TRBJ2-1, is GAGVSQSPRYKVTKRGQDVALRCDPISGHVSLYWYRQALGQGPEFLTYFNYEAQQDKSGLPNDRFSAERPEGSISTLTIQRTEQRDSAMYRCASSLAGGPKLNEQFFGPGTRLTVL.

This clonotype was detected many times. This chain links TRBV5-1 with TRBJ2-7, with D perhaps matching TRBD1 or TRBD2 (7 bases each). The CDR3 consists of 15 residues. Trimming removed 1 base at V and 3 bases at J, with 14 bases between. Germline CDR1 is SGHRS and CDR2 is YFSETQ. In DNA form, the CDR3 reads TGCGCCAGCAGCTTGCAGGGGAGGGGGCTCTACGAGCAGTACTTC. Translated: CASSLQGRGLYEQYF.

The sample holds a few counts of this clonotype. The CDR3 sequence is CASSQDVQSGANVLTF. DNA for the CDR3: TGCGCCAGCAGCCAAGATGTCCAGTCCGGGGCCAACGTCCTGACTTTC. The chain recombines TRBV4-3 with TRBJ2-6; D gene uncertain. Germline V gene sequence: CDR1 LGHNA, CDR2 YSLEER. Trimming removed 0 bases from V and 4 bases from J, with 10 bases in between. This CDR3 region has 16 residues.

In regard to this clonotype: Germline and junction disagree at one end, which may indicate a read error. In nucleotides, the CDR3 is TGTGCCAGCGGTTTTTCTGCAGGTATGAATAATCAGCCCCAGCATTTT. Translated: CASGFSAGMNNQPQHF. The chain carries TRBV12-3 or TRBV12-4 and TRBJ1-5, with D hard to call. The CDR3 contains 16 residues.

The sample holds many counts of this clonotype. The J gene is TRBJ2-1, the V gene TRBV28; 8 nucleotides agree with TRBD2. V shed 3 bases and J 5 bases; nucleotides not matched to a gene: 9. Germline V CDR1 and CDR2: MDHEN, SYDVKM. The CDR3 contains 16 residues. The CDR3 spells CASSFLLAGFNNEQFF. As DNA, the CDR3 is TGTGCCAGCAGTTTCCTCTTAGCGGGATTTAACAATGAGCAGTTCTTC.

This chain connects TRBV7-2 to TRBJ1-1, with D possibly matching TRBD1 (6 bases). Trimming cost V 2 bases and J 4 bases, with 8 bases left between them. Germline CDR1 and CDR2: SGHTA and FQGNSA. This CDR3 region has 13 residues. Written as DNA, the CDR3 is TGTGCCAGCAGCTTAAGGGGGGCCACTGAAGCTTTCTTT. Its translation is CASSLRGATEAFF.

The V and J genes are TRBV20-1 and TRBJ2-2; 12 bases map to TRBD2. The CDR3 is made up of 15 amino acids. Germline V gene sequence: CDR1 DFQATT, CDR2 SNEGSKA (reference sequence). V shed 4 bases and J 6 bases; nucleotides not matched to a gene: 6. CDR3: CSAIRLAGVPGELFF. In DNA form, the CDR3 reads TGCAGTGCTATTCGACTAGCGGGAGTTCCCGGGGAGCTGTTTTTT.

This clonotype was recorded at least ten times. The chain carries TRBV20-1 and TRBJ2-1, with 12 bases that match TRBD2. V lost 5 bases, J lost 6 bases, and 11 bases stayed unmatched. The germline CDR1 and CDR2 sequences are DFQATT and SNEGSKA (reference sequence). This CDR3 is built from 16 residues. CDR3 sequence reads: CSAGVTSGRWGNEQFF. The DNA of the CDR3 is TGCAGTGCTGGGGTGACTAGCGGGAGATGGGGCAATGAGCAGTTCTTC.

V usage is TRBV18 and J usage is TRBJ2-7, with 12 positions matching TRBD2. Germline V CDR1 and CDR2: KGHSH, LQKENI. Losses at the gene ends were 6 bases for V and 6 bases for J; bases not matched to a gene: 3. This CDR3 has 13 residues. CDR3 loop: CASSATSGSEQYF. Here the CDR3 DNA reads TGTGCCAGCTCCGCGACTAGCGGGAGCGAGCAGTACTTC.

The sample holds many counts of this clonotype. This chain connects TRBV12-3 or TRBV12-4 to TRBJ1-6; D unclear. The CDR3 runs to 13 residues. V was trimmed by 3 bases and J by 10 bases, leaving 10 bases between them. The CDR3 DNA reads TGTGCCAGCAGTTTCGTAAGATACTCACCCCTCCACTTT. Protein sequence: CASSFVRYSPLHF.